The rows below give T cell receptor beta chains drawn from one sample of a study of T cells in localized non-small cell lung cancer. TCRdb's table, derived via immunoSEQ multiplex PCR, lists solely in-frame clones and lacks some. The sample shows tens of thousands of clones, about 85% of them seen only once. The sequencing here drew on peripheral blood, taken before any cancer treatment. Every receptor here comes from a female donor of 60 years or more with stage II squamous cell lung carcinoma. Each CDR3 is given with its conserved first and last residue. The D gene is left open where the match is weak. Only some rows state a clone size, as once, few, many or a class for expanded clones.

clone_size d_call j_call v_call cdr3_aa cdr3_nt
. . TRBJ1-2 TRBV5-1 CASSLEVGSGYTF TGCGCCAGCAGCTTGGAGGTGGGCAGTGGCTACACCTTC
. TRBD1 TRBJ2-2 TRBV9 CASSAYGTGTPGELFF TGTGCCAGCAGCGCATACGGGACAGGAACCCCCGGGGAGCTGTTTTTT
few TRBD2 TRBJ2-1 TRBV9 CASSVAPIVAGKLNEQFF TGTGCCAGCAGCGTAGCCCCAATCGTAGCGGGGAAGCTCAATGAGCAGTTCTTC
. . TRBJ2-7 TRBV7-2 CASGLGQDSYEQYF TGTGCCAGCGGGCTGGGGCAGGACTCATACGAGCAGTACTTC
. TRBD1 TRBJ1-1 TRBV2 CASRETGLGEAFF TGTGCCAGCAGGGAGACAGGGCTGGGTGAAGCTTTCTTT
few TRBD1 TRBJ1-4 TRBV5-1 CASSFSPGQSNEKLFF TGCGCCAGCAGCTTTTCCCCGGGACAGTCTAATGAAAAACTGTTTTTT
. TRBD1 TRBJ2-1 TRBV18 CASSPGQGGSDEQFF TGTGCCAGCTCACCCGGACAGGGGGGTAGCGATGAGCAGTTCTTC
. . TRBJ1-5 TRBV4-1 CASSLSHGDFMSNQPQHF TGCGCCAGCAGCCTTTCACACGGAGACTTCATGAGCAATCAGCCCCAGCATTTT
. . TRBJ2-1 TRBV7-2 CASSLERGHYNEQFF TGTGCCAGCAGCTTAGAACGGGGGCATTACAATGAGCAGTTCTTC
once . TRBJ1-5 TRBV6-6 CATSTVYSNQPQHF TGTGCCACCTCGACAGTTTATAGCAATCAGCCCCAGCATTTT
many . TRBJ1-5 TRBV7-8 CASSLWGEANQPQHF TGTGCCAGCAGCTTGTGGGGGGAGGCGAATCAGCCCCAGCATTTT
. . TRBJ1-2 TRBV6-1 CASSEVGGGEGYTF TGTGCCAGCAGTGAAGTTGGGGGAGGGGAGGGCTACACCTTC
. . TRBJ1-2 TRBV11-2 CASSPQPNYGYTF TGTGCCAGCAGCCCACAGCCTAACTATGGCTACACCTTC
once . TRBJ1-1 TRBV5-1 CASSFGDGNTEAFF TGCGCCAGCAGCTTTGGGGACGGAAACACTGAAGCTTTCTTT
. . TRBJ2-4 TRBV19 CASSNQGAKNIQYF TGTGCCAGTAGTAACCAGGGGGCCAAAAACATTCAGTACTTC
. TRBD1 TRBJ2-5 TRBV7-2 CASSLRGTTGDQETQYF TGTGCCAGCAGCTTACGGGGCACAACAGGGGACCAAGAGACCCAGTACTTC
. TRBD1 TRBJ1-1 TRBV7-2 CASSLTPGQGSEAFF TGTGCCAGCAGTCTAACCCCGGGACAGGGCTCTGAAGCTTTCTTT
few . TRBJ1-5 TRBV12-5 CASGLTVGQGSNQPQHF TGTGCTAGTGGCTTGACCGTTGGGCAGGGCAGCAATCAGCCCCAGCATTTT
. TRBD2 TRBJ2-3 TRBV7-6 CASSNLAGAPTDTQYF TGTGCCAGCAGTAATCTAGCGGGGGCGCCCACAGATACGCAGTATTTT
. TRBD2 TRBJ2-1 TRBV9 CASSKEPGLGSDEQFF TGTGCCAGCAGCAAAGAACCCGGACTAGGGTCTGATGAGCAGTTCTTC
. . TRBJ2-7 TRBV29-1 CSVRESLYEQYF TGCAGCGTTCGTGAGTCCCTATACGAGCAGTACTTC
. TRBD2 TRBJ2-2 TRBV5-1 CASSSGLAGVPSGTGELFF TGCGCCAGCAGCTCCGGACTAGCGGGGGTACCCTCGGGCACCGGGGAGCTGTTTTTT
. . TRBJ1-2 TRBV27 CASSPWAGESNYGYTF TGTGCCAGCAGTCCCTGGGCGGGGGAGTCTAACTATGGCTACACCTTC
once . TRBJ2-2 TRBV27 CASSPRPSDTGELFF TGTGCCAGCAGTCCTCGACCCTCGGACACCGGGGAGCTGTTTTTT
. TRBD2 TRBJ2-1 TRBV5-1 CASSPLPGPSGGLSSYNEQFF TGCGCCAGCAGCCCTCTGCCTGGGCCTAGCGGGGGGCTATCCTCCTACAATGAGCAGTTCTTC
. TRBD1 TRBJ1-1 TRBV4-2 CASSRDRAGNTEAFF TGTGCCAGCAGCCGGGACAGGGCAGGGAACACTGAAGCTTTCTTT
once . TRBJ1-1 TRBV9 CASSANPELTEAFF TGTGCCAGCAGCGCTAACCCGGAGCTCACTGAAGCTTTCTTT
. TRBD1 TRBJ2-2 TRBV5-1 CASSLRTGTGDTGELFF TGCGCCAGCAGCTTGAGGACCGGGACAGGGGACACCGGGGAGCTGTTTTTT
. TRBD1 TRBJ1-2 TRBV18 CASSPLGQGGYGYTF TGTGCCAGCTCACCACTGGGACAGGGGGGATATGGCTACACCTTC
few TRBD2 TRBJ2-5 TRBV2 CASSDPRGVETQYF TGTGCCAGCAGTGACCCCCGGGGGGTGGAGACCCAGTACTTC
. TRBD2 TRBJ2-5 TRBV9 CASSVMSSGETQYF TGTGCCAGCAGCGTAATGTCTAGCGGAGAGACCCAGTACTTC
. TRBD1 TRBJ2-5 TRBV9 CASSVRGQGPHQETQYF TGTGCCAGCAGCGTCAGGGGACAGGGGCCCCACCAGGAGACCCAGTACTTC
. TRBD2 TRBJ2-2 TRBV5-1 CASSSGLAGGNTGELFF TGCGCCAGCAGCTCCGGACTAGCGGGGGGCAACACCGGGGAGCTGTTTTTT
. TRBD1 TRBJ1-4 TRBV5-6 CASSGRQGIGEKLFF TGTGCCAGCAGCGGTCGACAGGGGATCGGTGAAAAACTGTTTTTT
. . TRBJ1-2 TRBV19 CASSMGPGWGYTF TGTGCCAGTAGTATGGGGCCAGGATGGGGCTACACCTTC
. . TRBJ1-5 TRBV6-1 CASSEGAGAQPQHF TGTGCCAGCAGTGAAGGGGCCGGGGCTCAGCCCCAGCATTTT
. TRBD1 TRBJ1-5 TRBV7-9 CASSRTGEQPQHF TGTGCCAGCAGCCGGACAGGGGAACAGCCCCAGCATTTT
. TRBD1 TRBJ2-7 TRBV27 CASSQSPTGLYEQYF TGTGCCAGCAGCCAGTCCCCGACAGGGCTATACGAGCAGTACTTC
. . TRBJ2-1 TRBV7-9 CASSQESGPYNEQFF TGTGCCAGCAGCCAAGAGTCGGGGCCCTACAATGAGCAGTTCTTC
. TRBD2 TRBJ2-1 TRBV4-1 CASSQEGGEQFF TGCGCCAGCAGCCAAGAGGGGGGGGAGCAGTTCTTC
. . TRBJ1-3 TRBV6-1 CASSPGRGNTIYF TGTGCCAGCAGTCCGGGACGGGGAAACACCATATATTTT
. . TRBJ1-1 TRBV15 CATSRDPGDMNTEAFF TGTGCCACCAGCAGAGATCCGGGGGACATGAACACTGAAGCTTTCTTT
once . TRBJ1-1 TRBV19 CASSIAANTEAFF TGTGCCAGTAGTATCGCGGCGAACACTGAAGCTTTCTTT
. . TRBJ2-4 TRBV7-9 CASSPAGTKLAKNIQYF TGTGCCAGCAGCCCTGCCGGGACAAAACTAGCCAAAAACATTCAGTACTTC
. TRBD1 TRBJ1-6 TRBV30 CAWSRQGSGSPLHF TGTGCCTGGAGTAGACAGGGGTCCGGTTCACCCCTCCACTTT
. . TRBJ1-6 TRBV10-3 CAISESQVGGHNSPLHF TGTGCCATCAGTGAGTCTCAGGTCGGGGGACATAATTCACCCCTCCACTTT
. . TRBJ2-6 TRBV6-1 CASSVTSGDSWSEGANVLTF TGTGCCAGCAGTGTGACGTCCGGAGACAGTTGGTCGGAGGGGGCCAACGTCCTGACTTTC
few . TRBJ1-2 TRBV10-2 CASSESEGRTAYGYTF TGCGCCAGCAGTGAGTCGGAGGGGCGGACGGCCTATGGCTACACCTTC